These T cell receptor beta chains were read from a single sample in a study of blood T cell repertoires in COVID-19. Generated by immunoSEQ multiplex PCR, the TCRdb table keeps only in-frame clones and is missing some. The table shows 300,000 or so clones, with around four fifths occurring only once. Specimen: peripheral blood. These receptors all stem from a woman between 45 and 65 years old with active or convalescent COVID-19. The CDR3 runs from the conserved cysteine through the conserved F or W. D genes are given only for firm matches. Clone size is given for some rows only: seen once, a few or many times, or a class if the clone is expanded.

v_call	cdr3_length	clone_size	j_call	d_call	cdr3_aa	cdr3_nt
TRBV7-8	14	.	TRBJ2-3	.	CASSSDSHTDTQYF	TGTGCCAGCAGCTCAGACAGTCACACAGATACGCAGTATTTT
TRBV7-2	16	.	TRBJ2-1	.	CASSLASRGSYNEQFF	TGTGCCAGCAGCTTAGCATCTCGCGGCTCCTACAATGAGCAGTTCTTC
TRBV11-2	15	few	TRBJ1-6	.	CASSFSSSYNSPLHF	TGTGCCAGCAGCTTTTCGAGCTCCTATAATTCACCCCTCCACTTT
TRBV10-3	13	.	TRBJ2-7	.	CAISEGREYEQYF	TGTGCCATCAGTGAGGGCAGGGAATACGAGCAGTACTTC
TRBV6-5	15	.	TRBJ1-1	.	CASSYSYRVRTEAFF	TGTGCCAGCAGTTACTCCTACAGGGTGCGCACTGAAGCTTTCTTT
TRBV12-3/TRBV12-4	13	.	TRBJ1-1	.	CASSPEGGTEAFF	TGTGCCAGCAGCCCTGAAGGCGGCACTGAAGCTTTCTTT
TRBV2	16	.	TRBJ1-4	.	CASTPSGGRSYEKLFF	TGTGCCAGCACTCCCTCCGGGGGAAGGAGTTATGAAAAACTGTTTTTT
TRBV6-1	14	.	TRBJ2-7	TRBD1	CASSETQGDYEQYF	TGTGCCAGCAGTGAAACACAGGGGGACTACGAGCAGTACTTC
TRBV6-5	15	once	TRBJ2-3	TRBD2	CATLRAGGGTDTQYF	TGTGCCACTCTCCGAGCGGGGGGGGGCACAGATACGCAGTATTTT
TRBV6-5	14	.	TRBJ1-2	TRBD1	CASSRDRINYGYTF	TGTGCCAGCAGTAGGGACAGGATCAACTATGGCTACACCTTC
TRBV5-1	15	.	TRBJ2-7	TRBD1	CASSLAAGGAGEQYF	TGCGCCAGCAGCTTGGCGGCAGGGGGCGCGGGGGAGCAGTACTTC
TRBV28	16	.	TRBJ2-1	TRBD2	CASSFFLAGVRNEQFF	TGTGCCAGCAGTTTCTTCCTAGCGGGAGTTCGAAATGAGCAGTTCTTC
TRBV28	16	.	TRBJ1-5	.	CASSLRGLGGNQPQHF	TGTGCCAGCAGTTTAAGGGGCTTGGGTGGCAATCAGCCCCAGCATTTT
TRBV2	14	.	TRBJ1-5	.	CASSDTYSNQPQHF	TGTGCCAGCAGTGACACTTATAGCAATCAGCCCCAGCATTTT
TRBV6-2/TRBV6-3	16	.	TRBJ2-3	.	CASSYSPGLGTDTQYF	TGTGCCAGCAGTTACTCGCCGGGACTGGGGACAGATACGCAGTATTTT
TRBV5-4	14	few	TRBJ2-1	.	CASSLVGGYNEQFF	TGTGCCAGCAGCTTGGTGGGAGGCTACAATGAGCAGTTCTTC
TRBV6-1	15	.	TRBJ2-2	.	CASSELRGNTGELFF	TGTGCCAGCAGTGAATTAAGGGGCAACACCGGGGAGCTGTTTTTT
TRBV15	16	few	TRBJ1-5	TRBD1	CATSSSGTGGNQPQHF	TGTGCCACCAGCAGTTCCGGGACAGGGGGCAATCAGCCCCAGCATTTT
TRBV19	15	.	TRBJ2-5	TRBD1	CASSIEAGGLETQYF	TGTGCCAGTAGTATAGAGGCAGGGGGCTTAGAGACCCAGTACTTC
TRBV5-6	12	.	TRBJ2-7	.	CASSLSIHEQYF	TGTGCCAGCAGCTTGTCAATCCACGAGCAGTACTTC
TRBV5-6	17	.	TRBJ2-5	TRBD2	CASSSGDSGILRGTQYF	TGTGCCAGCAGCTCGGGAGATAGCGGGATCTTGAGGGGGACCCAGTACTTC